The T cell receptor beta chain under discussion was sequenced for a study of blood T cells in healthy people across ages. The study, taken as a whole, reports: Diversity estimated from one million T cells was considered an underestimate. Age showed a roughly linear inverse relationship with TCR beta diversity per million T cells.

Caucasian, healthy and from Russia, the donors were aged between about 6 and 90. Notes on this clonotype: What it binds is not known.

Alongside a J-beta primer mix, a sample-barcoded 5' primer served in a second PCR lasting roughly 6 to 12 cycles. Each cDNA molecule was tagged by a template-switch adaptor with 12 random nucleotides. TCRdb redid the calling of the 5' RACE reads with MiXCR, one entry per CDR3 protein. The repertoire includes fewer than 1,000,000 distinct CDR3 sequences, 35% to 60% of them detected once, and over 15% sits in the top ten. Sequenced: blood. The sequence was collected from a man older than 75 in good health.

CDR3: CASSYSGFGNEQFF. For the CDR3, the DNA is TGTGCCAGCAGTTACTCGGGGTTCGGGAATGAGCAGTTCTTC. V and J are TRBV6-5 and TRBJ2-1, with no clear D. Germline CDR1 reads MNHEY; CDR2 reads SVGAGI. The CDR3 totals 14 residues. The V end lost 0 bases, the J end lost 7 bases, and 10 bases lay between the germline ends.